The rows below give T cell receptor beta chains drawn from one sample of a study of cytomegalovirus exposure and HLA in healthy donors. Assay used: immunoSEQ multiplex PCR; TCRdb lists only in-frame clones, some missing. The table has more than 150,000 clones, roughly 87% seen once. Sequencing was done on a sample of PBMCs. Receptor source: a girl in the first two years of life in good health and CMV-seronegative. The CDR3 runs from the conserved cysteine through the conserved F or W. The D gene is left open where the match is weak. Rows may omit the clone size; those that give it use once, few, many or a size class.

J gene	V gene	D gene	clone size	CDR3 protein	CDR3 DNA
TRBJ2-7	TRBV10-3	TRBD2	NA	CAGGGSGTSSYEQYF	TGTGCCGGGGGAGGATCCGGGACTAGCTCCTACGAGCAGTACTTC
TRBJ2-7	TRBV7-2	TRBD2	NA	CASRGLAGGDSYEQYF	TGTGCCAGCAGGGGACTAGCGGGGGGCGATTCCTACGAGCAGTACTTC
TRBJ1-1	TRBV2	NA	NA	CNGEGQPNTEAFF	TGTAATGGGGAGGGACAACCTAACACTGAAGCTTTCTTT
TRBJ1-2	TRBV19	TRBD1	NA	CASSIEGDRVYGYTF	TGTGCCAGTAGTATAGAGGGGGACAGGGTATATGGCTACACCTTC
TRBJ2-1	TRBV4-2	TRBD1	once	CASSQKSGTGRNEQFF	TGTGCCAGCAGCCAAAAATCCGGGACAGGGAGGAATGAGCAGTTCTTC
TRBJ2-1	TRBV6-1	NA	NA	CASSEARSSYNEQFF	TGTGCCAGCAGTGAGGCGAGGAGCTCCTACAATGAGCAGTTCTTC
TRBJ1-1	TRBV7-3	NA	NA	CASKAQPNTEAFF	TGTGCCAGCAAGGCACAGCCGAACACTGAAGCTTTCTTT
TRBJ2-7	TRBV13	NA	NA	CASSTGAYEQYF	TGTGCCAGCAGCACCGGGGCCTACGAGCAGTACTTC
TRBJ1-5	TRBV6-5	NA	NA	CASSLREGQPQHF	TGTGCCAGCAGTCTCCGGGAGGGTCAGCCCCAGCATTTT
TRBJ2-5	TRBV5-6	TRBD2	NA	CASSLGTGGWKETQYF	TGTGCCAGCAGCTTAGGGACCGGGGGGTGGAAGGAGACCCAGTACTTC
TRBJ2-4	TRBV5-8	TRBD1	NA	CASSSGQGAGAKNIQYF	TGTGCCAGCAGCTCGGGACAGGGGGCAGGAGCCAAAAACATTCAGTACTTC
TRBJ2-7	TRBV5-1	NA	NA	CASRGSLSYEQYF	TGCGCCAGCAGGGGCAGCTTATCCTACGAGCAGTACTTC
TRBJ1-5	TRBV9	NA	NA	CASSTDLGDQPQHF	TGTGCCAGCAGCACCGACTTGGGAGATCAGCCCCAGCATTTT
TRBJ2-7	TRBV6-6	NA	NA	CASSAGDITSF	TGTGCCAGCAGTGCGGGGGACATAACTTCCTTC
TRBJ1-1	TRBV7-2	NA	NA	CASSLALATRLNTEAFF	TGTGCCAGCAGCTTAGCCCTCGCGACAAGGTTGAACACTGAAGCTTTCTTT
TRBJ1-1	TRBV2	NA	NA	CASSVELAGTEAFF	TGTGCCAGCAGTGTTGAATTGGCCGGGACTGAAGCTTTCTTT
TRBJ2-2	TRBV7-7	NA	few	CASSSGTGELFF	TGTGCCAGCAGCTCAGGGACCGGGGAGCTGTTTTTT
TRBJ2-1	TRBV7-3	TRBD2	NA	CASSSRLAANNEQFF	TGTGCCAGCAGCTCCCGACTAGCGGCAAACAATGAGCAGTTCTTC
TRBJ1-5	TRBV7-2	NA	NA	CASSLSVRVGQPQHF	TGTGCCAGCAGCTTATCAGTCAGGGTTGGTCAGCCCCAGCATTTT
TRBJ2-7	TRBV7-9	TRBD1	NA	CSSSRTGDEQYF	TGTTCCAGCAGCCGGACAGGAGACGAGCAGTACTTC
TRBJ2-4	TRBV4-1	NA	NA	CASSQDPGGNIQYF	TGCGCCAGCAGCCAAGACCCGGGTGGGAACATTCAGTACTTC
TRBJ2-7	TRBV15	TRBD1	NA	CATSTLGGTGWNEQYF	TGTGCCACCAGCACACTCGGCGGGACAGGGTGGAACGAGCAGTACTTC
TRBJ1-2	TRBV7-2	TRBD1	NA	CASSSRQGYGYTF	TGTGCCAGCAGTTCCCGACAGGGATATGGCTACACCTTC
TRBJ1-1	TRBV14	NA	NA	CASSPITGLRNTEAFF	TGTGCCAGCAGCCCAATCACAGGGTTAAGGAACACTGAAGCTTTCTTT
TRBJ2-1	TRBV4-1	NA	NA	CASSQDLWEAYNEQFF	TGCGCCAGCAGCCAAGATCTGTGGGAGGCTTACAATGAGCAGTTCTTC
TRBJ1-4	TRBV6-5	NA	NA	CASSYSFRVHNEKLFF	TGTGCCAGCAGTTACTCATTCAGGGTTCATAATGAAAAACTGTTTTTT
TRBJ2-3	TRBV23-1	NA	NA	CASSQSRRQGTDTQYF	TGCGCCAGCAGTCAATCTAGGAGACAGGGCACAGATACGCAGTATTTT
TRBJ2-3	TRBV6-5	NA	NA	CASSYTGVGPDTQYF	TGTGCCAGCAGTTACACGGGAGTGGGCCCAGATACGCAGTATTTT
TRBJ2-7	TRBV7-9	TRBD2	NA	CASSLAAGDATLYEQYF	TGTGCCAGCAGCTTAGCGGCGGGGGACGCCACCCTCTACGAGCAGTACTTC
TRBJ2-7	TRBV4-1	NA	NA	CASSHLTTGRTYEQYF	TGCGCCAGCAGCCACCTAACCACCGGGAGAACCTACGAGCAGTACTTC
TRBJ1-2	TRBV29-1	NA	NA	CSVAGEGYGYTF	TGCAGCGTTGCAGGGGAGGGCTATGGCTACACCTTC
TRBJ2-7	TRBV19	NA	NA	CASSAKGGTSPYEQYF	TGTGCCAGTAGTGCCAAGGGGGGGACGTCCCCCTACGAGCAGTACTTC
TRBJ2-5	TRBV9	NA	NA	CASSVDKQETQYF	TGTGCCAGCAGCGTTGACAAACAAGAGACCCAGTACTTC
TRBJ2-6	TRBV23-1	NA	NA	CASSQSSNSTGELVGANVLTF	TGCGCCAGCAGTCAATCTAGCAATTCGACAGGAGAACTTGTCGGGGCCAACGTCCTGACTTTC
TRBJ2-1	TRBV30	TRBD1	NA	CAWNPRDRNNNEQFF	TGTGCCTGGAACCCCCGGGACAGGAATAACAATGAGCAGTTCTTC
TRBJ2-1	TRBV27	NA	NA	CASSLIRLVPNEQFF	TGTGCCAGCAGTTTAATCCGACTAGTACCCAATGAGCAGTTCTTC
TRBJ1-6	TRBV6-6	NA	NA	CASSYSQNSPLHF	TGTGCCAGCAGTTACTCCCAGAATTCACCCCTCCACTTT
TRBJ2-7	TRBV7-9	NA	once	CASSSQGFEQYF	TGTGCCAGCAGCTCTCAGGGCTTCGAGCAGTACTTC
TRBJ2-5	TRBV11-2	TRBD2	NA	CASSWGSGGQETQYF	TGTGCCAGCAGCTGGGGTAGCGGGGGGCAAGAGACCCAGTACTTC
TRBJ1-3	TRBV25-1	TRBD1	NA	CASTGQGAGNTIYF	TGTGCCAGCACTGGACAGGGGGCTGGAAACACCATATATTTT
TRBJ2-7	TRBV13	NA	NA	CASSLLANSYEQYF	TGTGCCAGCAGCTTATTGGCCAACTCCTACGAGCAGTACTTC
TRBJ2-5	TRBV19	NA	NA	CASSMSAWETQYF	TGTGCCAGTAGTATGTCAGCGTGGGAGACCCAGTACTTC
TRBJ2-3	TRBV29-1	NA	NA	CSVDGHTRTDTQYF	TGCAGCGTTGATGGGCATACCCGCACAGATACGCAGTATTTT
TRBJ2-7	TRBV5-1	TRBD2	NA	CASSLEPIAGASSYEQYF	TGCGCCAGCAGCTTGGAACCTATAGCGGGGGCTTCCTCCTACGAGCAGTACTTC
TRBJ2-7	TRBV2	NA	once	CASGSLSYEQYF	TGTGCCAGCGGGAGTCTTTCCTACGAGCAGTACTTC
TRBJ1-4	TRBV7-8	TRBD1	NA	CASSPRADRVGEKLFF	TGTGCCAGCAGCCCCCGCGCGGACAGGGTAGGGGAAAAACTGTTTTTT
TRBJ2-5	TRBV19	NA	NA	CASSSILGSGEQYF	TGTGCCAGTAGTAGTATCTTGGGTTCGGGTGAGCAGTACTTC
TRBJ1-2	TRBV7-2	NA	NA	CASSLGAFYGYTF	TGTGCCAGCAGCTTAGGGGCCTTCTATGGCTACACCTTC
TRBJ2-3	TRBV5-5	NA	NA	CASSFDLGTQYF	TGTGCCAGCAGCTTTGACCTGGGCACGCAGTATTTT